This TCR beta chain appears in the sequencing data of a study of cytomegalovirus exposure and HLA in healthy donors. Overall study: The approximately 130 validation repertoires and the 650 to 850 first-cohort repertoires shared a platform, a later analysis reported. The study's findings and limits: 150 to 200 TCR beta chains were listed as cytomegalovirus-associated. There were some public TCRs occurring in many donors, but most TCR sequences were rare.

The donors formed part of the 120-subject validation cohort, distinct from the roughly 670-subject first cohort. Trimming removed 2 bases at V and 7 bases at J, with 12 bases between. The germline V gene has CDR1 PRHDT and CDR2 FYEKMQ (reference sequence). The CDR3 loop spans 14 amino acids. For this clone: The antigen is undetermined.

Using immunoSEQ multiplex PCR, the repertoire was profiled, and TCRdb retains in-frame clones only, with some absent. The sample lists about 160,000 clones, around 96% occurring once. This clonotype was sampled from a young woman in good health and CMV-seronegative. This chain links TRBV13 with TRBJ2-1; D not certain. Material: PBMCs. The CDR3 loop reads CASSLPARMNEQFF. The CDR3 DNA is TGTGCCAGCAGCTTACCCGCTAGAATGAATGAGCAGTTCTTC.